The 14 T cell receptor beta chains below come from one sample, sequenced in a study of low-dose radiotherapy and immunotherapy resistance in tumors. TRAV- and TRBV-specific primers were used for first-strand cDNA, which covered alpha and beta chains. TCRs were put through 15 to 25 PCR cycles of amplification with Phusion. A constant-region primer and the V-primer adapter served as the primer pair. TCRdb redid the calling of the reads with MiXCR, one entry per CDR3 protein. The repertoire consists of tens of thousands of distinct CDR3 sequences, with roughly 28% occurring once and the leading ten covering less than 4%. Specified time point: before trial treatment. The specimen was PBMCs, collected before treatment. These receptors were collected from a male donor with gallbladder cancer.

This clonotype was detected many times. The CDR3 is CASSVGEGSHEQFF. The CDR3 bases are TGTGCCAGCAGCGTAGGGGAGGGGTCGCATGAGCAGTTCTTC. The chain links TRBV3-1 to TRBJ2-1; 7 positions match TRBD2. CDR3 length: 14 residues. The germline V gene encodes CDR1 LGHDT and CDR2 YNNKEL (reference sequence). V lost 5 bases and J lost 8; bases outside the gene matches: 9.

The chain combines TRBV3-1 with TRBJ2-5; 9 bases are shared with TRBD2. V dropped 4 bases and J dropped 7; count of bases not matched to a gene: 16. This CDR3 region has 17 residues. Looked up from germline, CDR1 is LGHDT and CDR2 is YNNKEL (reference sequence). The CDR3 DNA reads as TGTGCCAGCAGCCCGTCCCCGGGGCTAGCGGGGTGGGGGACCCAGTACTTC. Its translation is CASSPSPGLAGWGTQYF.

This chain uses TRBV28 with TRBJ2-1; 7 bases are a match to TRBD1. Germline CDR1 reads MDHEN; CDR2 reads SYDVKM. There are 16 residues in the CDR3. V gave up 3 bases and J gave up 10 bases; unmatched junction bases: 15. The CDR3 region has the DNA TGTGCCAGCAGTTTTGTGACAGGGTATCCCCTCTACGAGCAGTTCTTC. Translating it yields CASSFVTGYPLYEQFF. Supplemented by reference TRBV28 and TRBJ2-1, the full variable domain reads DVKVTQSSRYLVKRTGEKVFLECVQDMDHENMFWYRQDPGLGLRLIYFSYDVKMKEKGDIPEGYSVSREKKERFSLILESASTNQTSMYLCASSFVTGYPLYEQFFGPGTRLTVL.

In its sample, this clonotype ranks as medium-sized (0.01 to 0.1%). For the CDR3, the DNA is TGCGCCAGCAGGCAGGGGAAGGGCTCTGGGGCCAACGTCCTGACTTTC. As protein: CASRQGKGSGANVLTF. This chain uses TRBV5-1 with TRBJ2-6; D is possibly TRBD1 (6 bases). Germline V gene data show CDR1 as SGHRS and CDR2 as YFSETQ. V gave up 5 bases and J gave up 0 bases, with 12 bases separating them. This CDR3 region has 16 residues.

This clonotype was picked up many times. The genes are TRBV3-1 and TRBJ1-6, with unresolved D. Germline V gene lookup returns CDR1 LGHDT and CDR2 YNNKEL (reference sequence). V shed 1 base and J shed 10 bases, with 11 bases lying between them. CDR3 length: 14 amino acids. CDR3 residues: CASSQGPRGSPLHF. The CDR3 nucleotides are TGTGCCAGCAGCCAAGGTCCTCGAGGGTCACCCCTCCACTTT.

In its sample, this clonotype was seen many times. The CDR3 DNA reads TGCGCCAGCAGCCAACCGAACATGGGTTTTAGCACAGATACGCAGTATTTT. Amino acids: CASSQPNMGFSTDTQYF. V and J are TRBV4-1 and TRBJ2-3; D ambiguous. Germline-derived CDR1 and CDR2 are MGHRA and YSYEKL. V was cut by 2 bases and J by 0 bases, with 15 bases left in between. The CDR3 has 17 residues.

This clonotype was seen more than once but under ten times. This chain connects TRBV5-4 to TRBJ2-1; TRBD1 matches 7 bases. Losses at the gene ends were 3 bases for V and 4 bases for J; bases not matched to a gene: 10. Per germline, CDR1 SGHNT and CDR2 YYREEE (reference sequence). The CDR3 is made up of 16 amino acids. CDR3: CASSSWDSQQYNEQFF. Here the CDR3 DNA reads TGTGCCAGCAGCTCGTGGGACAGCCAACAATACAATGAGCAGTTCTTC.

This clonotype was counted ten times or more. The chain combines TRBV20-1 with TRBJ2-1; D possibly corresponds to TRBD1 (5 bases). CDR1 is DFQATT and CDR2 is SNEGSKA in the germline V gene (reference sequence). Trimming pared 6 bases from V and 0 bases from J, leaving 15 bases between. The CDR3 is 15 amino acids. The chain's CDR3 is CSASDTGSSYNEQFF. The CDR3 DNA is TGCAGTGCCTCGGATACAGGTAGCTCCTACAATGAGCAGTTCTTC.

As for this clonotype: With only one base between it and a far larger clone, this is likely a read error. The rearrangement links TRBV21-1 to TRBJ2-1; TRBD1 is the table's D call and was not checked against the DNA. TRBV21-1 is assigned pseudogene status. The CDR3 runs to 15 residues. This CDR3 reads CASSKGGGQIYEQFF. The CDR3 nucleotides read TGTGCCAGCAGCAAAGGAGGAGGACAGATCTACGAGCAGTTCTTC.

This clonotype was seen ten or more times. The rearrangement uses TRBV9 and TRBJ1-1, with D unclear. Deletions cut 4 bases from V and 1 base from J, with 14 bases between. The V gene's germline CDR1 is SGDLS and CDR2 YYNGEE. The CDR3 contains 15 residues. CDR3 loop: CASSQISAGNTEAFF. CDR3 nucleotide sequence: TGTGCCAGCAGCCAAATATCCGCGGGGAACACTGAAGCTTTCTTT.

This clonotype occurred many times. CDR3: CASIQGGTGELFF. The CDR3 coding sequence is TGTGCCAGCATACAGGGAGGCACCGGGGAGCTGTTTTTT. The V call is TRBV19, the J call TRBJ2-2; perhaps D is TRBD1 or TRBD2 (6 bases each). CDR1 is LNHDA, CDR2 SQIVND, per germline (reference sequence). V was shortened by 9 bases and J by 4 bases, with 12 bases between the two germline ends. The CDR3 is 13 amino acids.

In this sample, this clonotype turned up many times. V usage is TRBV11-2 and J usage is TRBJ2-2; no definite D call. Trimming shortened V by 2 bases and J by 7 bases, and 8 bases separated the two germline ends. Germline values: CDR1 SGHAT, CDR2 FQNNGV. This CDR3 region has 13 residues. The CDR3 DNA follows: TGTGCCAGCAGCTTAAGTTTCGTCGGGGAGCTGTTTTTT. This codes for CASSLSFVGELFF.

By sample fraction, this clonotype is medium-sized. The chain combines TRBV28 with TRBJ2-7; D unresolved. V lost 2 bases and J lost 0, with 8 bases in between. The CDR3 spans 14 residues. Germline loops: CDR1 MDHEN, CDR2 SYDVKM. This CDR3 reads CASSLAVSSYEQYF. The CDR3 DNA follows: TGTGCCAGCAGTTTAGCCGTGAGCTCCTACGAGCAGTACTTC.

The rearrangement uses TRBV18 and TRBJ1-1; D unclear. In germline, CDR1 is KGHSH, CDR2 LQKENI. Between the trimmed V and J ends, which lost 3 bases and 1 base, there was a span of 9 bases. The length of the CDR3 is 14 residues. Here the CDR3 reads CASSPAAENTEAFF. As DNA, the CDR3 is TGTGCCAGCTCACCGGCAGCCGAGAACACTGAAGCTTTCTTT.